The T cell receptor (beta chain) described here comes from a study of blood T cell repertoires in COVID-19. Study-wide background: T cells, B-cell-depleted T cells, or PBMCs supplied cDNA or gDNA.

Original analysis: Scientists estimated how many nucleated cells there were by amplifying reference gene primers. The repertoire was sequenced with immunoSEQ multiplex PCR; TCRdb's copy has only in-frame clones and lacks some. The D gene and trimming were derived from the DNA, and the V and J assignments and clone size from that table. The sample yields over 25,000 clones, approximately 86% seen once. This clone was observed a few times. Looked up from germline, CDR1 is PRHDT and CDR2 is FYEKMQ (reference sequence). Trimming at V came to 3 bases and at J to 8 bases, leaving 6 bases not matched to a gene. CDR3 length: 14 residues.

The source material was peripheral blood. The origin of this receptor is a man between 65 and 85 years old with acute or convalescent COVID-19. The V gene is TRBV13, the J gene TRBJ1-3; TRBD1 agrees at 8 bases. The CDR3 bases are TGTGCCAGCAGCTTTGCGGGACAGGCATACACCATATATTTT. Its translation: CASSFAGQAYTIYF.